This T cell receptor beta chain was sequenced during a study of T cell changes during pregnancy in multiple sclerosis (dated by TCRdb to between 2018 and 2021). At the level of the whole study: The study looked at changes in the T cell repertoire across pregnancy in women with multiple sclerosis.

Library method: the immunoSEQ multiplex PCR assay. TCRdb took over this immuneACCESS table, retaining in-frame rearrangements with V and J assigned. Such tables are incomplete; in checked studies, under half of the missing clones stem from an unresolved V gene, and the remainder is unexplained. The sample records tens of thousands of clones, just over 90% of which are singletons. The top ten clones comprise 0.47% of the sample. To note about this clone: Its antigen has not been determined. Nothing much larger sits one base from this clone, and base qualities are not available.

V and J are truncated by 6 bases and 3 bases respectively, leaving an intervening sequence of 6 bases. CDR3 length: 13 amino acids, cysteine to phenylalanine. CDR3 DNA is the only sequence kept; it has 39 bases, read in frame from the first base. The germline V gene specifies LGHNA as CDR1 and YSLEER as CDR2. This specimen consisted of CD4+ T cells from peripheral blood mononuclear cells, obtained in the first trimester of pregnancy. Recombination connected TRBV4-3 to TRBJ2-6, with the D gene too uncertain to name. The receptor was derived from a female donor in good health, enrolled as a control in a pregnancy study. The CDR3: CASSSIGANVLTF. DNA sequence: TGCGCCAGCAGTTCAATTGGGGCCAACGTCCTGACTTTC.